This T cell receptor (beta chain) was obtained from a study of shared clonotypes between healthy human individuals. Germline CDR1 and CDR2: SGHAT and FQNNGV. Trimming took 5 bases from V and 3 from J; bases not matched to a gene: 4. The CDR3 is 15 amino acids. Study-level findings and limits: Generally, naive subsets came out with larger estimated richness than memory subsets.

Turning to this clone: The antigen remains unidentified. Other DNA sequences from this sample encode an identical CDR3 as well.

Sequencing used immunoSEQ multiplex PCR; TCRdb keeps in-frame clones, though not all of them. The data show 2 million to 2.5 million clones, roughly 96% seen once. Specimen: naive CD4+ T cells sorted from blood. Noted subset: CD45RA+ positively selected. This clonotype originated in a man aged 18 to 30 in good health. V is TRBV11-2 and J is TRBJ2-2; 9 nucleotides match TRBD1. The CDR3 region has the DNA TGTGCCAGCAGCCCCGGGACAGGGTACACCGGGGAGCTGTTTTTT. Translated, it gives CASSPGTGYTGELFF.